The 12 T cell receptor beta chains below all came from one sample that was sequenced in a study of chemoradiotherapy in HPV16-positive cancers. Produced via immunoSEQ multiplex PCR; TCRdb's table is partial and in-frame only. The data hold some 11,000 clones, with around 72% observed a single time. Sample acquisition took place from a patient who underwent chemoradiotherapy. The source is a human donor with HPV-associated anogenital cancer.

This clone appeared a few times. The chain combines TRBV19 with TRBJ1-1; 9 bases agree with TRBD1. CDR1 is LNHDA and CDR2 is SQIVND in the germline V gene (reference sequence). This CDR3 has 15 residues. The V gene end was trimmed by 10 bases and the J gene end by 1 base; junction bases not matched to a gene: 10. This chain's CDR3 is CATKTGGRSNTEAFF. CDR3 sequence (DNA): TGTGCCACTAAGACAGGGGGTAGGTCGAACACTGAAGCTTTCTTT.

Notes on this clone: An end of the junction differs from the germline gene, which may be a read error. The chain recombines TRBV7-7 with TRBJ1-4; weak D call: TRBD1 (6 bases). This CDR3 contains 15 residues. Germline lookup yields CDR1 SSHAT and CDR2 FNYEAQ (reference sequence). CDR3 amino acids: CASSVGTGSGEKLFF. CDR3 sequence (DNA): TGTGCTAGCAGCGTGGGAACAGGGAGTGGTGAAAAACTGTTTTTT.

The chain's CDR3 is CASSPAVGGRGYEQYF. The CDR3 DNA follows: TGTGCCAGCAGCCCAGCCGTGGGCGGGAGAGGGTACGAGCAGTACTTC. The chain links TRBV28 to TRBJ2-7, with 7 positions matching TRBD2. The trim removed 6 bases at V and 4 bases at J, leaving 15 bases unmatched. The CDR3 extends over 16 amino acids. Germline-derived CDR1 and CDR2 are MDHEN and SYDVKM. Complete variable domain (other parts from reference TRBV28 and TRBJ2-7): DVKVTQSSRYLVKRTGEKVFLECVQDMDHENMFWYRQDPGLGLRLIYFSYDVKMKEKGDIPEGYSVSREKKERFSLILESASTNQTSMYLCASSPAVGGRGYEQYFGPGTRLTVT.

In its sample, this clone was seen once. The chain links TRBV30 to TRBJ1-1; D may be TRBD1 (5 bases). The CDR3 length is 13 residues. Germline lookup yields CDR1 GTSNPN and CDR2 SVGIG (reference sequence). Trimming took 1 base from V and 11 from J, leaving 17 bases between them. The CDR3 spells CAWSAGLSREAFF. CDR3 sequence (DNA): TGTGCCTGGAGTGCAGGGTTGTCGAGGGAGGCTTTCTTT.

The V call is TRBV18, the J call TRBJ2-2; 9 bases are shared with TRBD1. Germline V gives CDR1 KGHSH, CDR2 LQKENI. The V gene end was trimmed by 4 bases and the J gene end by 6 bases; junction bases not matched to a gene: 6. This CDR3 region has 15 residues. The CDR3 sequence: CASSRDRGKAGELFF. The CDR3 bases are TGTGCCAGCTCACGCGACAGGGGGAAAGCCGGGGAGCTGTTTTTT.

J is TRBJ2-5 and V is TRBV6-1; D remains ambiguous. This CDR3 is built from 13 residues. The germline V and J ends were trimmed by 3 bases and 2 bases, with 7 bases remaining between them. The V gene's germline CDR1 is MNHNS and CDR2 SASEGT. CDR3 in amino acids: CASSEYVQETQYF. The CDR3 DNA reads as TGTGCCAGCAGTGAGTACGTTCAAGAGACCCAGTACTTC.

The chain joins TRBV30 to TRBJ2-7, with 9 bases matching TRBD1. Per germline, CDR1 GTSNPN and CDR2 SVGIG (reference sequence). V shed 5 bases, J shed 4 bases, and the junction held 6 bases outside the gene matches. This CDR3 has 13 residues. CDR3 DNA: TGTGCCTGGGAGACAGGACAGGGGTACGAGCAGTACTTC. Protein sequence: CAWETGQGYEQYF.

The V gene is TRBV25-1, the J gene TRBJ1-2; D is possibly TRBD1 (5 bases). V lost 6 bases to trimming and J lost 0 bases, with 8 bases between them. This CDR3 has 13 residues. Looked up from germline, CDR1 is MGHDK and CDR2 is SYGVNS. CDR3 protein: CASRDTSNYGYTF. CDR3 in DNA: TGTGCCAGCAGGGACACCTCTAACTATGGCTACACCTTC.

This clone has only a few counts. The chain is built from TRBV9 and TRBJ2-5; TRBD1 matches 7 bases. The junction had 10 bases not matched to a gene; V was cut back by 0 bases and J by 5 bases. Germline values: CDR1 SGDLS, CDR2 YYNGEE. This CDR3 is built from 16 residues. The CDR3 coding sequence is TGTGCCAGCAGCGTAGAGGGGGACAGCGGCAGGGAGACCCAGTACTTC. Translated: CASSVEGDSGRETQYF.

This clone has more than one count but fewer than ten. This sequence joins TRBV4-3 and TRBJ1-1; no clear D gene. This CDR3 spans 14 amino acids. With 0 bases removed from V and 0 bases from J, the gap between germline ends came to 5 bases. Germline V gene sequence: CDR1 LGHNA, CDR2 YSLEER. The DNA of the CDR3 is TGCGCCAGCAGCCAAGAACACTTGAACACTGAAGCTTTCTTT. Translating it yields CASSQEHLNTEAFF.

The V and J genes are TRBV5-1 and TRBJ2-1; TRBD1 might be the D (6 bases). The CDR3 extends over 15 amino acids. The germline gives CDR1 SGHRS, CDR2 YFSETQ. Between the trimmed V and J ends, which lost 3 bases and 3 bases, there was a span of 13 bases. CDR3 region: CASSWTGTSYNEQFF. CDR3 DNA sequence: TGCGCCAGCAGCTGGACTGGGACAAGCTACAATGAGCAGTTCTTC.

This clone rates as medium-sized. This rearrangement joins TRBV9 to TRBJ1-1, with D possibly matching TRBD1 (5 bases). CDR3 length equals 15 residues. Germline values: CDR1 SGDLS, CDR2 YYNGEE. V gave up 4 bases and J gave up 0 bases, with 13 bases separating them. The CDR3 here is CASSSGGAMNTEAFF. The DNA for the CDR3 is TGTGCCAGCAGCAGCGGGGGAGCGATGAACACTGAAGCTTTCTTT.